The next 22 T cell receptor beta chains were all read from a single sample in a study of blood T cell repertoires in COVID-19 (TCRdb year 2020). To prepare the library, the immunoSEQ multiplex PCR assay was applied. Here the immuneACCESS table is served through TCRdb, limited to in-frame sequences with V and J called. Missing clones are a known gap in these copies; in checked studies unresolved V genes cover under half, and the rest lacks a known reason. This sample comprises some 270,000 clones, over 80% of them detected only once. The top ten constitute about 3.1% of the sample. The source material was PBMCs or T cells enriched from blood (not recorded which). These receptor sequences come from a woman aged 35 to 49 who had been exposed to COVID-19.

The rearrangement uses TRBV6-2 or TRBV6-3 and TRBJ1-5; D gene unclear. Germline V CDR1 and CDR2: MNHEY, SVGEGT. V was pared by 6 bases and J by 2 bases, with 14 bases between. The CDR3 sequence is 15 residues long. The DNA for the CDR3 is TGTGCCAGCAGCTTCCCCGGGGAGCGCAATCAGCCCCAGCATTTT. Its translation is CASSFPGERNQPQHF.

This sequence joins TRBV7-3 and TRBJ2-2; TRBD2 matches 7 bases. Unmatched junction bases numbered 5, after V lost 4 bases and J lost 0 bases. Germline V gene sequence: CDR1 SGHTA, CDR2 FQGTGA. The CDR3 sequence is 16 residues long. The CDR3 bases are TGTGCCAGCAGCTCTCATGGGGGGGCGAACACCGGGGAGCTGTTTTTT. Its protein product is CASSSHGGANTGELFF.

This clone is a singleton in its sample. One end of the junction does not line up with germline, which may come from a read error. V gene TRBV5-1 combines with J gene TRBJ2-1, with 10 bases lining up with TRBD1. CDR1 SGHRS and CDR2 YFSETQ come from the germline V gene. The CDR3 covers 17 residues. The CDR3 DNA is TGTGCCAGCAGCTTGGGGTTCGGGACAGGGGTGGCCAATGAGCAGTTCTTC. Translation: CASSLGFGTGVANEQFF.

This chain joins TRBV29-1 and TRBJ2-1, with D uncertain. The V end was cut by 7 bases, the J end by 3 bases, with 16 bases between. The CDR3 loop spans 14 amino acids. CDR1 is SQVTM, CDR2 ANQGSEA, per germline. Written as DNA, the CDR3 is TGCAGCGCACGACACCTTTTCAACTACAATGAGCAGTTCTTC. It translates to CSARHLFNYNEQFF.

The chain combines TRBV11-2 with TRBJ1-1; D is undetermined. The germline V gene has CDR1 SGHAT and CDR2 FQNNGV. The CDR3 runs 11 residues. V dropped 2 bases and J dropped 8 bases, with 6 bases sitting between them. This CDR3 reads CASSLFKEAFF. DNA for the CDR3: TGTGCCAGCAGCTTATTCAAAGAAGCTTTCTTT.

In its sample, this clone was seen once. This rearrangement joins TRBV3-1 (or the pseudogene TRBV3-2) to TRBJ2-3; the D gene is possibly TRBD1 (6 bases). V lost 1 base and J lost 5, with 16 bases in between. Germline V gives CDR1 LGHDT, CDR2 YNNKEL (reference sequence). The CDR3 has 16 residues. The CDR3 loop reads CASSQGDWGLVDTQYF. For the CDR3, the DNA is TGTGCCAGCAGCCAAGGGGATTGGGGGCTCGTAGATACGCAGTATTTT.

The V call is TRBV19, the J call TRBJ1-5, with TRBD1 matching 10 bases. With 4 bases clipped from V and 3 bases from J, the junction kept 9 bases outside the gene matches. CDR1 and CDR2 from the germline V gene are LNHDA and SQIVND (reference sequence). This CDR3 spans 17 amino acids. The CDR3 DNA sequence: TGTGCCAGTAGTACGGGACAGGGGAGGATGTACAATCAGCCCCAGCATTTT. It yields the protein CASSTGQGRMYNQPQHF.

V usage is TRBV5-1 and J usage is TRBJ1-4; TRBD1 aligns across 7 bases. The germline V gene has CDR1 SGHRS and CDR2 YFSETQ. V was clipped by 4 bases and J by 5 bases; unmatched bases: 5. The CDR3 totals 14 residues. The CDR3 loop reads CASSLQGENEKLFF. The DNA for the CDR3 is TGCGCCAGCAGCCTTCAGGGGGAGAATGAAAAACTGTTTTTT. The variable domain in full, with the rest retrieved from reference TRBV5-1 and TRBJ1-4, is KAGVTQTPRYLIKTRGQQVTLSCSPISGHRSVSWYQQTPGQGLQFLFEYFSETQRNKGNFPGRFSGRQFSNSRSEMNVSTLELGDSALYLCASSLQGENEKLFFGSGTQLSVL.

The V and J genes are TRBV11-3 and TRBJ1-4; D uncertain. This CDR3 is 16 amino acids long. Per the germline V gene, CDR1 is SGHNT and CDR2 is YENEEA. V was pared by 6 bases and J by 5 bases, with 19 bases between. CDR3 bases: TGTGCCAGCAGTCGAAGCGGACCGGGAAAAAATGAAAAACTGTTTTTT. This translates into CASSRSGPGKNEKLFF.

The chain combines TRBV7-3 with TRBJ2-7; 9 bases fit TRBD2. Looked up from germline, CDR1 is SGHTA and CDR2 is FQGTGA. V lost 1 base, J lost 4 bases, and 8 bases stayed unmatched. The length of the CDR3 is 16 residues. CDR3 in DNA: TGTGCCAGCAGCTTAAGCGGGGGGGCATTTACGTACGAGCAGTACTTC. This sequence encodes CASSLSGGAFTYEQYF.

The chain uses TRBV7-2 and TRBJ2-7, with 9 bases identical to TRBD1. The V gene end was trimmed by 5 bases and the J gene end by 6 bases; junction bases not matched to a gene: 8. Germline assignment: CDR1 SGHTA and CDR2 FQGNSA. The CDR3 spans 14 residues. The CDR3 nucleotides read TGTGCCAGCAGCCCCGGGACAGGGAAGAGCGAGCAGTACTTC. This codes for CASSPGTGKSEQYF.

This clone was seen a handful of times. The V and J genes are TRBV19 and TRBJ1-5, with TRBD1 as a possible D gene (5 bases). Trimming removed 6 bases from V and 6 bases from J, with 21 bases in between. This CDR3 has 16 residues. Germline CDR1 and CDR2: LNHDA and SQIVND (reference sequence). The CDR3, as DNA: TGTGCCAGTAGCACCCAGGGAGGGCAGGGAGGTCAGCCCCAGCATTTT. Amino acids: CASSTQGGQGGQPQHF.

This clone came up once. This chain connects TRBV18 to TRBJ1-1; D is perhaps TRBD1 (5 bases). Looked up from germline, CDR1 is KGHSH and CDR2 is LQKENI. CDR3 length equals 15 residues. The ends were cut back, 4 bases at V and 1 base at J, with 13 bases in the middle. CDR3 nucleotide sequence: TGTGCCAGCTCACGGCAGGGAAGTACGAACACTGAAGCTTTCTTT. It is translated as CASSRQGSTNTEAFF.

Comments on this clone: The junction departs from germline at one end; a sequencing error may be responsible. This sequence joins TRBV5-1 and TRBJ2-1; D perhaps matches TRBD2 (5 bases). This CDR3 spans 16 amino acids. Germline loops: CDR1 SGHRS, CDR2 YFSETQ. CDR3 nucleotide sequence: TGTGCCAGCAGCTTGTTAGGACGGGGCTCCTACAATGAGCAGTTCTTC. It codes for CASSLLGRGSYNEQFF.

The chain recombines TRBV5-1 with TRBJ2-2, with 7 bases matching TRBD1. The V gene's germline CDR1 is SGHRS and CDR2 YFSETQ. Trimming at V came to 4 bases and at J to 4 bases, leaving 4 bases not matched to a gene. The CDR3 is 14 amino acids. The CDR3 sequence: CASSRDRVTGELFF. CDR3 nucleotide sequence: TGCGCCAGCAGCCGTGACAGGGTCACCGGGGAGCTGTTTTTT.

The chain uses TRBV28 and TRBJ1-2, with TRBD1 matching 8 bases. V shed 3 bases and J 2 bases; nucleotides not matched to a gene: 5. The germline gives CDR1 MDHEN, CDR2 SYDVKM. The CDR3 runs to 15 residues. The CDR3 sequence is CASSFSRQGNYGYTF. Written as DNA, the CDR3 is TGTGCCAGCAGTTTTTCGAGACAGGGGAACTATGGCTACACCTTC.

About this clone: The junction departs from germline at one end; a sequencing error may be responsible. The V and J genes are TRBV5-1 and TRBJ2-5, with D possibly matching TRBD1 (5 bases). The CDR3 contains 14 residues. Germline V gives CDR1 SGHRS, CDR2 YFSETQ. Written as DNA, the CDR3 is TGTGCCAGCAGCCTGGGGCAGGGCTCCGAGACCCAGTACTTC. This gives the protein CASSLGQGSETQYF. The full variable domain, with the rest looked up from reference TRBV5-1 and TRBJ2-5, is KAGVTQTPRYLIKTRGQQVTLSCSPISGHRSVSWYQQTPGQGLQFLFEYFSETQRNKGNFPGRFSGRQFSNSRSEMNVSTLELGDSALYLCASSLGQGSETQYFGPGTRLLVL.

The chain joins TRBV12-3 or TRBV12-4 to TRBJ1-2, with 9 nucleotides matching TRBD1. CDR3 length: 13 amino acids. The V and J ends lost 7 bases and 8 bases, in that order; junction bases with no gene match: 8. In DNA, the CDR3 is TGTGCCAGCAACCCCTACAGGGGGCTAGGCTACACCTTC. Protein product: CASNPYRGLGYTF.

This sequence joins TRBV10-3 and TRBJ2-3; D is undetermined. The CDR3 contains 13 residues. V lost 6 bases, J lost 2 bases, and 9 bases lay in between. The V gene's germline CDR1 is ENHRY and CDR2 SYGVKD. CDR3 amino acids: CAIRTTDTDTQYF. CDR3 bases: TGTGCCATCAGGACGACTGACACAGATACGCAGTATTTT.

The CDR3 region has the DNA TGTGCCAGCAGCTTAATCCGACAGGGGGCAGGGCTCTACACCTTC. Translation gives CASSLIRQGAGLYTF. The genes are TRBV7-3 and TRBJ1-2; the match to TRBD1 covers 10 bases. The CDR3 contains 15 residues. The germline V gene has CDR1 SGHTA and CDR2 FQGTGA. J gave up 10 bases and V 1 base, and 9 bases lay outside the gene matches.

The chain's CDR3 is CASGFAVRV. The CDR3 DNA follows: TGTGCCAGCGGCTTCGCAGTCAGAGTC. The V call is TRBV5-1, the J call TRBJ2-7, with a possible D match to TRBD2 (5 bases). This CDR3 is 9 amino acids long. The V gene's germline CDR1 is SGHRS and CDR2 YFSETQ.

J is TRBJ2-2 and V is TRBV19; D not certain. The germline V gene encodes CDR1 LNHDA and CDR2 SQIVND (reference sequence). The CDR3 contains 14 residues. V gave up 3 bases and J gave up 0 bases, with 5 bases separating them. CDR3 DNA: TGTGCCAGTAGTATCCGGGCGAACACCGGGGAGCTGTTTTTT. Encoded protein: CASSIRANTGELFF.